A single sample is the source of the 15 T cell receptor beta chains below, sequenced in a study of shared clonotypes between healthy human individuals. The method was immunoSEQ multiplex PCR; TCRdb's version includes in-frame clones alone and lacks a portion of them. The table has some 2,100,000 clones, 93% seen once. Naive CD8 cells lacked CD45RO, underwent positive selection for CCR7 and left out terminally differentiated effector memory CD45RA+ cells. Input material: naive CD8+ T cells from PBMCs. These receptors were collected from a young man in good health. Some clones in this sample may be carry-over from other donors' samples.

The chain carries TRBV28 and TRBJ1-1, with D perhaps TRBD1 (5 bases). Germline-derived CDR1 and CDR2 are MDHEN and SYDVKM. Trimming took off 7 bases at V and 0 bases at J, with 9 bases between the two ends. CDR3 length: 13 amino acids. CDR3 coding DNA: TGTGCCAGCACCCGGGGGTTGAACACTGAAGCTTTCTTT. Translated: CASTRGLNTEAFF.

The chain is built from TRBV27 and TRBJ2-7; a weak D match, TRBD1 (5 bases). V was pared by 5 bases and J by 1 base, with 15 bases between. The CDR3 length is 15 residues. Germline loops: CDR1 MNHEY, CDR2 SMNVEV (reference sequence). The CDR3 nucleotides are TGTGCCAGCAGTAGGGGTCGACCCCCTTCCTACGAGCAGTACTTC. It codes for CASSRGRPPSYEQYF.

This chain connects TRBV7-8 to TRBJ2-6; D gene uncertain. V lost 7 bases and J lost 1, with 29 bases in between. Germline V gene sequence: CDR1 SGHVS, CDR2 FQNEAQ. The CDR3 totals 21 residues. The CDR3: CASTIYVRANPSASGANVLTF. Written as DNA, the CDR3 is TGTGCCAGCACCATATACGTCCGGGCTAACCCTTCCGCTTCTGGGGCCAACGTCCTGACTTTC. Drawing the rest from reference TRBV7-8 and TRBJ2-6, the complete variable domain is GAGVSQSPRYKVAKRGQDVALRCDPISGHVSLFWYQQALGQGPEFLTYFQNEAQLDKSGLPSDRFFAERPEGSVSTLKIQRTQQEDSAVYLCASTIYVRANPSASGANVLTFGAGSRLTVL.

As to this clone: Distinct nucleotide sequences in the sample also encode this CDR3. As DNA, the CDR3 is TGTGCCAGCAGCCCTTCACGGGGGGAGACCCAGTACTTC. Translated, it gives CASSPSRGETQYF. The rearrangement links TRBV11-2 to TRBJ2-5; tentatively, D is TRBD2 (6 bases). CDR3 length: 13 residues. Trimming removed 5 bases from V and 5 bases from J, with 12 bases in between. Germline V gives CDR1 SGHAT, CDR2 FQNNGV.

This CDR3 is CASSLSTSGRWEQYF. The DNA for the CDR3 is TGTGCCAGCAGTTTATCCACTAGCGGGAGATGGGAGCAGTACTTC. The chain combines TRBV28 with TRBJ2-7; 11 bases fit TRBD2. Germline CDR1 and CDR2: MDHEN and SYDVKM. The CDR3 spans 15 residues. V shed 1 base, J shed 7 bases, and the junction held 6 bases outside the gene matches.

The rearrangement uses TRBV27 and TRBJ2-1; 9 bases are shared with TRBD1. CDR3 size: 15 residues. V gave up 2 bases and J gave up 7 bases; unmatched junction bases: 6. Germline V gene data show CDR1 as MNHEY and CDR2 as SMNVEV (reference sequence). CDR3 in amino acids: CASSLRGTGKNEQFF. Written as DNA, the CDR3 is TGTGCCAGCAGTTTAAGGGGGACAGGGAAAAATGAGCAGTTCTTC.

The chain employs TRBV29-1 and TRBJ2-7; D is possibly TRBD1 (6 bases). Trimming stripped 4 bases from V and 4 bases from J, with 17 bases between. The CDR3 has 14 residues. The germline gives CDR1 SQVTM, CDR2 ANQGSEA. The CDR3 spells CSVVFRGRRYEQYF. As DNA, the CDR3 is TGCAGCGTTGTGTTCAGGGGCCGACGTTACGAGCAGTACTTC.

The chain has TRBV18 and TRBJ2-2, with D perhaps matching TRBD1 or TRBD2 (5 bases each). V lost 0 bases and J 2 bases, leaving 13 bases between the germline ends. Germline lookup yields CDR1 KGHSH and CDR2 LQKENI. CDR3 length equals 17 residues. CDR3 sequence (DNA): TGTGCCAGCTCACCACCAGGCCGAGGGGCAAACACCGGGGAGCTGTTTTTT. Translating gives CASSPPGRGANTGELFF.

The J gene is TRBJ1-1, the V gene TRBV7-2; D may be TRBD1 (5 bases). The CDR3 runs 14 residues. Looked up from germline, CDR1 is SGHTA and CDR2 is FQGNSA. Trimming removed 0 bases at V and 0 bases at J, with 5 bases between. CDR3 nucleotide sequence: TGTGCCAGCAGCTTAGCAGGGGTGAACACTGAAGCTTTCTTT. The encoded protein is CASSLAGVNTEAFF.

This sequence joins TRBV9 and TRBJ2-7; 11 bases are a match to TRBD1. Trimming took 0 bases from V and 5 from J; bases not matched to a gene: 4. Germline values: CDR1 SGDLS, CDR2 YYNGEE. This CDR3 spans 15 amino acids. CDR3 nucleotide sequence: TGTGCCAGCAGCGTAGGGGACAGGGGGGAACACGAGCAGTACTTC. Translating gives CASSVGDRGEHEQYF.

The rearrangement joins TRBV9 to TRBJ1-2; 11 nucleotides match TRBD1. CDR3 length equals 15 residues. The trim removed 4 bases at V and 4 bases at J, leaving 6 bases unmatched. Germline V gene data show CDR1 as SGDLS and CDR2 as YYNGEE. DNA for the CDR3: TGTGCCAGCAGCCCATGGACAGGGGGCGCCTATGGCTACACCTTC. Protein product: CASSPWTGGAYGYTF.

The chain carries TRBV7-9 and TRBJ1-1, with 7 nucleotides matching TRBD1. V dropped 2 bases and J dropped 7; count of bases not matched to a gene: 10. The germline V gene encodes CDR1 SEHNR and CDR2 FQNEAQ (reference sequence). There are 15 residues in the CDR3. This chain's CDR3 is CASSLLSGTEIEAFF. CDR3 bases: TGTGCCAGCAGCTTACTTTCCGGGACAGAGATTGAAGCTTTCTTT.

The chain combines TRBV27 with TRBJ2-7; D gene uncertain. CDR1 is MNHEY and CDR2 is SMNVEV in the germline V gene (reference sequence). There are 14 residues in the CDR3. V was clipped by 5 bases and J by 3 bases, with 14 bases between them. The CDR3: CASSPFRSLYEQYF. The CDR3 DNA is TGTGCCAGCAGTCCCTTCCGATCCCTCTACGAGCAGTACTTC.

This chain connects TRBV10-3 to TRBJ2-5, with 10 positions matching TRBD1. The CDR3 covers 16 residues. V lost 0 bases, J lost 4 bases, and 5 bases stayed unmatched. Germline lookup yields CDR1 ENHRY and CDR2 SYGVKD. CDR3: CAISESGQGVRETQYF. CDR3 nucleotides: TGTGCCATCAGTGAGTCCGGACAGGGGGTAAGAGAGACCCAGTACTTC.

The J gene is TRBJ1-2, the V gene TRBV28; 10 bases are shared with TRBD1. J lost 6 bases, V lost 3 bases, and 10 bases had no gene match. Germline V gene data show CDR1 as MDHEN and CDR2 as SYDVKM. The CDR3 is made up of 16 amino acids. As DNA, the CDR3 is TGTGCCAGCAGTTTTATGGGACAGGGGAAGGCAGATGGCTACACCTTC. This sequence encodes CASSFMGQGKADGYTF.